This T cell receptor beta chain was sequenced for a study of shared clonotypes between healthy human individuals. Study in general: There were three CD4 naive, three CD4 memory, two CD8 naive and one CD8 memory plates per donor.

This clone appeared a single time. The antigen is undetermined. V shed 6 bases and J shed 3 bases, with 12 bases lying between them. Germline loops: CDR1 MDHEN, CDR2 SYDVKM. The CDR3 is 13 residues long. Study-wide results and limits: Only blood was sampled; tissue repertoires likely differ. Represented diversity, genetic and exposure-history alike, was limited by few donors.

Some clones are missing from TCRdb's copy, which holds only in-frame ones; the method was immunoSEQ multiplex PCR. The sample lists 2 million to 2.5 million clones, almost 96% occurring once. The TCR originated in a man younger than 30 in good health. The V call is TRBV28, the J call TRBJ2-7, with D perhaps TRBD2 (6 bases). The sample consisted of naive CD4+ T cells sorted from blood. Subset specified: CD45RA+ positively selected. The CDR3 DNA is TGTGCCAGCAGACAAAACGGGGGCTACGAGCAGTACTTC. Protein sequence: CASRQNGGYEQYF.